Listed here are 19 T cell receptor beta chains from one sample, sequenced in a study of T cell responses to AZD1222 COVID-19 vaccine. Here immunoSEQ multiplex PCR was the method, and the copy in TCRdb shows in-frame clones only, minus some. The record lists under 150,000 clones, of which the ten most abundant hold 2% to 2.5%. Sequencing was done on a sample of peripheral blood. All receptors come from an adult in good health.

The rearrangement joins TRBV5-1 to TRBJ1-1; D call uncertain. Trimming removed 0 bases from V and 3 bases from J, with 9 bases in between. The V gene's germline CDR1 is SGHRS and CDR2 YFSETQ. The CDR3 totals 14 residues. The CDR3 region has the DNA TGCGCCAGCAGCTTGGGCGGGTTCGACACTGAAGCTTTCTTT. Translated, it gives CASSLGGFDTEAFF.

V is TRBV19 and J is TRBJ1-2, with a tentative D call TRBD1 (6 bases). Trimming removed 2 bases at V and 5 bases at J, with 15 bases between. The CDR3 contains 15 residues. CDR1 LNHDA and CDR2 SQIVND come from the germline V gene (reference sequence). This CDR3 is CASSIRTAPGYGYTF. The DNA for the CDR3 is TGTGCCAGTAGTATACGGACAGCCCCCGGGTATGGCTACACCTTC.

The rearrangement links TRBV5-6 to TRBJ2-7, with a possible D match to TRBD1 (6 bases). Trimming left V 6 bases short and J 6 bases short, with 25 bases between. The V gene's germline CDR1 is SGHDT and CDR2 YYEEEE. The CDR3 consists of 16 residues. CDR3 amino acids: CASKLLYLGAQGEQYF. The DNA of the CDR3 is TGTGCCAGCAAGCTTTTATATCTGGGGGCCCAAGGCGAGCAGTACTTC.

The chain is built from TRBV2 and TRBJ1-2; D might be TRBD1 (5 bases). CDR3 length equals 13 residues. Germline CDR1 and CDR2: SNHLY and FYNNEI. V lost 0 bases and J 8 bases, leaving 10 bases between the germline ends. The CDR3 protein is CASSEARGFGYTF. The CDR3 DNA reads as TGTGCCAGCAGTGAAGCGCGGGGCTTCGGCTACACCTTC.

This chain joins TRBV18 and TRBJ1-3; the D gene is possibly TRBD1 (6 bases). Per germline, CDR1 KGHSH and CDR2 LQKENI. The CDR3 has 15 residues. V was shortened by 4 bases and J by 4 bases, with 14 bases between the two germline ends. The CDR3 DNA reads TGTGCCAGCTCACTTTTGGACAGTGCGGGAAACACCATATATTTT. Protein: CASSLLDSAGNTIYF.

The chain recombines TRBV11-1 with TRBJ2-7; possibly TRBD1 for D (6 bases). The CDR3 is made up of 13 amino acids. The germline V gene has CDR1 SGHAT and CDR2 FQDESV (reference sequence). The ends were cut back, 3 bases at V and 1 base at J, with 7 bases in the middle. This CDR3 reads CASSLDRSYEQYF. The CDR3 DNA reads as TGTGCCAGCAGCTTGGACAGATCCTACGAGCAGTACTTC.

The chain employs TRBV2 and TRBJ2-2, with 7 bases matching TRBD1. The germline CDR1 and CDR2 sequences are SNHLY and FYNNEI. The CDR3 totals 13 residues. The V and J ends lost 7 bases and 5 bases, in that order; junction bases with no gene match: 4. The CDR3 bases are TGTGCCAGCAAGGGGACAGAAACCGGGGAGCTGTTTTTT. Translation gives CASKGTETGELFF.

The chain joins TRBV30 to TRBJ1-1, with a tentative D call TRBD1 (5 bases). Trimming cost V 0 bases and J 0 bases, with 14 bases left between them. The CDR3 contains 16 residues. Germline V CDR1 and CDR2: GTSNPN, SVGIG (reference sequence). Written as DNA, the CDR3 is TGTGCCTGGAGTGTAACAGGAGGTGAGGTGAACACTGAAGCTTTCTTT. This translates into CAWSVTGGEVNTEAFF.

V gene TRBV30 combines with J gene TRBJ1-2, with D hard to call. Trimming removed 4 bases at V and 4 bases at J, with 22 bases between. The CDR3 has 16 amino acids. In germline, CDR1 is GTSNPN, CDR2 SVGIG (reference sequence). CDR3 loop: CAWTLGLAAPGYGYTF. CDR3 DNA sequence: TGTGCCTGGACCTTGGGATTGGCAGCCCCCGGCTATGGCTACACCTTC.

The chain joins TRBV4-1 to TRBJ1-2; 8 nucleotides agree with TRBD1. The CDR3 extends over 11 amino acids. Germline V gives CDR1 MGHRA, CDR2 YSYEKL. With 11 bases clipped from V and 2 bases from J, the junction kept 1 base outside the gene matches. The DNA for the CDR3 is TGCGCCGGACAGGGAAACTATGGCTACACCTTC. Its protein is CAGQGNYGYTF.

The gene calls are TRBV7-3 and TRBJ2-1; 7 bases are shared with TRBD2. V was pared by 5 bases and J by 6 bases, with 7 bases of the junction left unmatched. There are 14 residues in the CDR3. Looked up from germline, CDR1 is SGHTA and CDR2 is FQGTGA. In DNA, the CDR3 is TGTGCCAGCAGCCTCCAAGCGGGAATCAATGAGCAGTTCTTC. Amino acids: CASSLQAGINEQFF.

The rearrangement joins TRBV4-3 to TRBJ2-3, with 9 bases fitting TRBD1. Trimming took 3 bases from V and 0 from J; bases not matched to a gene: 4. This CDR3 comprises 16 residues. Germline V lookup: CDR1 LGHNA, CDR2 YSLEER. Here the CDR3 reads CASSQGDRASTDTQYF. The CDR3 region has the DNA TGCGCCAGCAGCCAGGGGGACAGGGCAAGCACAGATACGCAGTATTTT.

The chain uses TRBV7-2 and TRBJ2-3; TRBD2 might be the D (6 bases). V dropped 3 bases and J dropped 0 bases, with 16 bases sitting between them. CDR1 SGHTA and CDR2 FQGNSA come from the germline V gene. The CDR3 consists of 17 residues. Written as DNA, the CDR3 is TGTGCCAGCAGCTTCTCTCTAGCGAGGACTAGCACAGATACGCAGTATTTT. Protein product: CASSFSLARTSTDTQYF.

The V and J genes are TRBV11-2 and TRBJ1-5, with a weak D call TRBD1 (6 bases). V dropped 5 bases and J dropped 6 bases, with 14 bases sitting between them. This CDR3 is 14 amino acids long. Germline V gene data show CDR1 as SGHAT and CDR2 as FQNNGV. This CDR3 is CASSLGGGGQPQHF. The CDR3 DNA sequence: TGTGCCAGCAGCCTAGGGGGGGGAGGTCAGCCCCAGCATTTT.

The CDR3 nucleotides read TGTGCCAGCAGCTTATATGGGACTAGCGGGGGGGAAGGTACGCAGTATTTT. It specifies CASSLYGTSGGEGTQYF. The chain couples TRBV11-3 to TRBJ2-3; 16 nucleotides line up with TRBD2. The CDR3 totals 17 residues. The V gene's germline CDR1 is SGHNT and CDR2 YENEEA. V was clipped by 2 bases and J by 8 bases; unmatched bases: 7.

The rearrangement links TRBV2 to TRBJ2-5; TRBD2 might be the D (5 bases). This CDR3 has 13 amino acids. Germline V lookup: CDR1 SNHLY, CDR2 FYNNEI. V was clipped by 8 bases and J by 5 bases, with 15 bases between them. Here the CDR3 reads CASSGLARETQYF. The CDR3 nucleotides are TGTGCCAGCTCCGGCCTAGCCAGGGAGACCCAGTACTTC.

This chain connects TRBV30 to TRBJ1-2; a weak D match, TRBD1 (5 bases). Germline V gene lookup returns CDR1 GTSNPN and CDR2 SVGIG (reference sequence). Trimming stripped 4 bases from V and 4 bases from J, with 10 bases between. The CDR3 spans 12 residues. The CDR3 reads CAWTGQPYGYTF. In nucleotides, the CDR3 is TGTGCCTGGACAGGGCAGCCCTATGGCTACACCTTC.

The chain has TRBV25-1 and TRBJ1-2; no reliable D call. The CDR3 runs 13 residues. CDR1 MGHDK and CDR2 SYGVNS come from the germline V gene. V gave up 3 bases and J gave up 8 bases, with 13 bases separating them. In nucleotides, the CDR3 is TGTGCCAGCAGTGATCGGTCAGAGGGAGGCTACACCTTC. It translates to CASSDRSEGGYTF.

The V call is TRBV3-1 (or the pseudogene TRBV3-2), the J call TRBJ2-5; D ambiguous. The CDR3 runs to 15 residues. The ends were cut back, 0 bases at V and 5 bases at J, with 13 bases in the middle. Germline V lookup: CDR1 LGHDT, CDR2 YNNKEL (reference sequence). CDR3 amino acids: CASSQDLHGTETQYF. In DNA form, the CDR3 reads TGTGCCAGCAGCCAAGATTTACATGGAACGGAGACCCAGTACTTC.